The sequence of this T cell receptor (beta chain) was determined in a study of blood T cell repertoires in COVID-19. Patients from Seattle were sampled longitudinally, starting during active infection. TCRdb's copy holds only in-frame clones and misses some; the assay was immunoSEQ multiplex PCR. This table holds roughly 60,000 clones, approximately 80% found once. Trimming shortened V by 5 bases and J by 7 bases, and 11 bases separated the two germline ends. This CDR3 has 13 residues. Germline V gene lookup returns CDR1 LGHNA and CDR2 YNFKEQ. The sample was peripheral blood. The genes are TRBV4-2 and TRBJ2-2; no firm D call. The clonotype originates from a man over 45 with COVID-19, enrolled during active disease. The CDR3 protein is CASSTPPGGELFF. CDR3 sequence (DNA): TGTGCCAGCAGCACGCCTCCAGGCGGGGAGCTGTTTTTT.